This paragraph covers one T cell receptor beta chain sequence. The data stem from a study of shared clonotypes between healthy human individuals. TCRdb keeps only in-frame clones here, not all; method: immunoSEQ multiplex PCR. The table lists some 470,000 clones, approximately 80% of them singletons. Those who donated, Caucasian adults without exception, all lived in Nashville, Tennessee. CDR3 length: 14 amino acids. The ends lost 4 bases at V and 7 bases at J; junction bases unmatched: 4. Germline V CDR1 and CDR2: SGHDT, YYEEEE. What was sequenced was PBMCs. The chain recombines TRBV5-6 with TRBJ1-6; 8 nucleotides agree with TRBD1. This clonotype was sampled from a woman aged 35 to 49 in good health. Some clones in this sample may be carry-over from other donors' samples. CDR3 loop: CASSLRDRNSPLHF. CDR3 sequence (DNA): TGTGCCAGCAGCCTCCGGGACAGGAATTCACCCCTCCACTTT.